The next 21 T cell receptor beta chains were all read from a single sample in a study of blood T cells in healthy people across ages. Primers used in a second PCR of about 7 to 12 cycles were a sample-barcoded 5' primer and a J-beta primer mix. TCRdb reanalysed the 5' RACE reads using MiXCR and keeps one entry per CDR3 protein. Among hundreds of thousands of distinct CDR3 sequences listed, about 21% were seen once. Sequenced material: blood. The receptors were gathered from a man aged 65-85 years in good health.

The V call is TRBV20-1, the J call TRBJ2-7, with 9 nucleotides matching TRBD1. Trimming cost V 0 bases and J 3 bases; bases outside gene matches: 3. Germline CDR1 reads DFQATT; CDR2 reads SNEGSKA (reference sequence). This CDR3 comprises 14 residues. The CDR3 sequence is CSAREGTGRYEQYF. DNA for the CDR3: TGCAGTGCTAGAGAGGGGACAGGGCGCTACGAGCAGTACTTC.

This chain connects TRBV9 to TRBJ1-1; a possible D gene is TRBD1 (5 bases). This CDR3 contains 14 residues. In germline, CDR1 is SGDLS, CDR2 YYNGEE. V gave up 0 bases and J gave up 4 bases, with 10 bases separating them. The CDR3 here is CASSVDGGTTEAFF. For the CDR3, the DNA is TGTGCCAGCAGCGTAGATGGGGGTACCACTGAAGCTTTCTTT.

V is TRBV21-1 and J is TRBJ2-7. TRBV21-1 has pseudogene status. The CDR3 loop spans 12 amino acids. The CDR3 protein is CANSLCSYEQYF. CDR3 nucleotide sequence: TGTGCCAACAGTCTTTGCTCCTACGAGCAGTACTTC.

This clonotype was detected ten times or more. The chain recombines TRBV20-1 with TRBJ2-7; D remains ambiguous. The CDR3 spans 15 residues. V dropped 3 bases and J dropped 0 bases, with 15 bases sitting between them. Germline V gene sequence: CDR1 DFQATT, CDR2 SNEGSKA (reference sequence). The CDR3 protein is CSARPAELSSYEQYF. CDR3 DNA: TGCAGTGCTAGGCCTGCAGAGCTAAGCTCCTACGAGCAGTACTTC.

The gene calls are TRBV7-2 and TRBJ1-2; unclear D gene. The V gene's germline CDR1 is SGHTA and CDR2 FQGNSA. Trimming cost V 5 bases and J 4 bases, with 11 bases left between them. The CDR3 sequence is 13 residues long. Here the CDR3 DNA reads TGTGCCAGCAGCCCCCAGGCGGCCTATGGCTACACCTTC. This translates into CASSPQAAYGYTF.

The CDR3: CASRPGQGANEQYF. The CDR3, as DNA: TGTGCCAGCAGACCGGGACAGGGGGCGAACGAGCAGTACTTC. V usage is TRBV6-5 and J usage is TRBJ2-7; 12 nucleotides align to TRBD1. After removal of 6 bases from V and 5 bases from J, the junction contained 5 bases not matched to a gene. Germline V gene data show CDR1 as MNHEY and CDR2 as SVGAGI. The CDR3 contains 14 residues.

This clonotype was detected only a few times. The genes are TRBV2 and TRBJ1-4, with D possibly TRBD1 on 5 matching bases. This CDR3 is built from 14 residues. Trimming took 4 bases from V and 6 from J, leaving 12 bases between them. Germline V CDR1 and CDR2: SNHLY, FYNNEI. CDR3 coding DNA: TGTGCCAGCAGTGCGCAGGGAGGAGATGAAAAACTGTTTTTT. Amino acids: CASSAQGGDEKLFF.

A few counts support this clonotype. One end of the junction does not line up with germline, which may come from a read error. V and J are TRBV5-1 and TRBJ2-7; 8 bases are a match to TRBD1. The CDR3 is 14 residues long. CDR1 SGHRS and CDR2 YFSETQ come from the germline V gene. The CDR3 region is CVSSLAGQGYEQYF. In DNA form, the CDR3 reads TGCGTCAGCAGCTTGGCTGGACAGGGCTACGAGCAGTACTTC.

This clonotype was seen a few times. This rearrangement joins TRBV12-3 or TRBV12-4 to TRBJ2-7, with D uncertain. The CDR3 is made up of 10 amino acids. V was clipped by 7 bases and J by 6 bases, with 7 bases between them. CDR3 protein: CASTRFEQYF. For the CDR3, the DNA is TGTGCCAGCACCAGGTTCGAGCAGTACTTC.

V gene TRBV20-1 combines with J gene TRBJ2-5, with 9 bases matching TRBD2. The last part of the DNA fits TRBJ2-1 better; the J call may be wrong. The CDR3 spans 18 residues. Germline CDR1 reads DFQATT; CDR2 reads SNEGSKA (reference sequence). Written as DNA, the CDR3 is TGCAGTGCCGGAGGAGGTGGGCGGGAGGGCCTTCGAAACAATGAGCAGTTCTTC. This encodes CSAGGGGREGLRNNEQFF.

In nucleotides, the CDR3 is TGCAGTGCTAGCCCCGTTAGGTCCCCTAGCTCCTACGAGCAGTACTTC. Protein sequence: CSASPVRSPSSYEQYF. This rearrangement joins TRBV20-1 to TRBJ2-7; D not resolved. Germline values: CDR1 DFQATT, CDR2 SNEGSKA (reference sequence). Trimming pared 3 bases from V and 0 bases from J, leaving 18 bases between. The CDR3 sequence is 16 residues long.

The chain recombines TRBV3-1 with TRBJ2-7; TRBD2 is a possible D gene (6 bases). CDR1 and CDR2 from the germline V gene are LGHDT and YNNKEL (reference sequence). The ends were cut back, 2 bases at V and 3 bases at J, with 14 bases in the middle. This CDR3 contains 15 residues. The CDR3 here is CASSQMAGRNYEQYF. The CDR3 DNA reads TGTGCCAGCAGCCAAATGGCGGGACGTAACTACGAGCAGTACTTC.

This clonotype was counted a few times. V usage is TRBV21-1 and J usage is TRBJ2-5; the D segment call TRBD1 is taken from the table without a DNA check. TRBV21-1 is a pseudogene. The CDR3 runs 18 residues. The CDR3 DNA reads as TGTGCCAGCAGCAAAGGTCTTGGGCCAGGCGCCCACCAAGAGACCCAGTACTTC. Translated, it gives CASSKGLGPGAHQETQYF.

V and J are TRBV27 and TRBJ1-6; D possibly corresponds to TRBD1 (6 bases). In germline, CDR1 is MNHEY, CDR2 SMNVEV (reference sequence). V was shortened by 2 bases and J by 7 bases, with 12 bases between the two germline ends. The CDR3 contains 15 residues. The CDR3 DNA sequence: TGTGCCAGCAGTTTAGAAGGGGGGCGGAATTCACCCCTCCACTTT. Its protein product is CASSLEGGRNSPLHF.

This clonotype was detected only a few times. The chain couples TRBV4-1 to TRBJ2-5; maybe TRBD1 (6 bases). The CDR3 covers 14 residues. Germline V gives CDR1 MGHRA, CDR2 YSYEKL. Trimming stripped 0 bases from V and 5 bases from J, with 10 bases between. CDR3 sequence (DNA): TGCGCCAGCAGCCAAGAGGGGGCGCCCGAGACCCAGTACTTC. It translates to CASSQEGAPETQYF.

CDR3 region: CSARTGHSNQPQHF. The CDR3 bases are TGCAGTGCACGGACGGGGCATAGCAATCAGCCCCAGCATTTT. The chain is built from TRBV20-1 and TRBJ1-5; possible D gene TRBD1, 5 bases. Trimming left V 6 bases short and J 0 bases short, with 12 bases between. This CDR3 has 14 amino acids. Germline loops: CDR1 DFQATT, CDR2 SNEGSKA (reference sequence).

This clonotype turned up a few times. The CDR3 region is CASSYRTPETQYF. In nucleotides, the CDR3 is TGTGCCAGCAGTTACAGGACTCCCGAGACCCAGTACTTC. This chain uses TRBV6-5 with TRBJ2-5, with TRBD2 as a possible D gene (5 bases). V was clipped by 2 bases and J by 5 bases, with 9 bases between them. The germline V gene has CDR1 MNHEY and CDR2 SVGAGI. CDR3 length: 13 amino acids.

This clonotype was seen repeatedly, ten times or more. The V gene is TRBV20-1, the J gene TRBJ1-2, with unresolved D. This CDR3 has 11 amino acids. Germline CDR1 DFQATT, CDR2 SNEGSKA (reference sequence). V lost 5 bases and J 5 bases, leaving 9 bases between the germline ends. The CDR3 loop reads CSAVHRYGYTF. For the CDR3, the DNA is TGCAGTGCTGTCCACAGATATGGCTACACCTTC.

V is TRBV27 and J is TRBJ2-2; a possible D gene is TRBD1 (5 bases). CDR3 size: 13 residues. Trimming cost V 7 bases and J 4 bases, with 10 bases left between them. Germline values: CDR1 MNHEY, CDR2 SMNVEV (reference sequence). The chain's CDR3 is CASTLDSTGELFF. The CDR3 coding sequence is TGTGCCAGCACTCTTGACAGCACCGGGGAGCTGTTTTTT.

For this clonotype: A much larger clone lies one base from this, so it may be a read error. This chain links TRBV20-1 with TRBJ1-2, with 7 bases lining up with TRBD1. There are 13 residues in the CDR3. In germline, CDR1 is DFQATT, CDR2 SNEGSKA (reference sequence). V was clipped by 5 bases and J by 3 bases; unmatched bases: 6. The CDR3 DNA is TGCAGTGCTGGAACAGGGGAAGACTATGGCTACACCTTC. Amino acid sequence: CSAGTGEDYGYTF.

This clonotype was recorded many times. The chain links TRBV13 to TRBJ2-5, with 10 positions matching TRBD1. This CDR3 is 16 amino acids long. Germline V lookup: CDR1 PRHDT, CDR2 FYEKMQ (reference sequence). Unmatched junction bases numbered 6, after V lost 4 bases and J lost 1 base. CDR3 nucleotide sequence: TGTGCCAGCAGCTGGAGAGGGACAGGGGCCCAAGAGACCCAGTACTTC. This codes for CASSWRGTGAQETQYF.